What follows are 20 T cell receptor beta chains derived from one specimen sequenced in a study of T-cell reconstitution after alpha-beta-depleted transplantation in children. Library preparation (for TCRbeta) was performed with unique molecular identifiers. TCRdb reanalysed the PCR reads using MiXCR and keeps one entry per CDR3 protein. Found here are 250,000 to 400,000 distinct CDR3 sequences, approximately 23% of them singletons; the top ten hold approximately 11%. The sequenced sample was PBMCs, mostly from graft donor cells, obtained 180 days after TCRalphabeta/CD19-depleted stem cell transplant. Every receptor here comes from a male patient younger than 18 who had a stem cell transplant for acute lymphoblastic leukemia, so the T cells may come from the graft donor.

DNA for the CDR3: TGTGCCAGCATCCTAGGGGGGCTGGGGGAGACCCAGTACTTC. Its protein product is CASILGGLGETQYF. The chain is built from TRBV11-2 and TRBJ2-5; D may be TRBD1 or TRBD2 (6 bases each). The CDR3 is 14 residues long. In germline, CDR1 is SGHAT, CDR2 FQNNGV. Trimming shortened V by 7 bases and J by 5 bases, and 17 bases separated the two germline ends.

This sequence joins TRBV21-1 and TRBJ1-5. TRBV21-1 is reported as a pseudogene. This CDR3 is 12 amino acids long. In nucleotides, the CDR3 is TGTGCCAGCAGTCGAGAAAATCAGCCCCAGCATTTT. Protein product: CASSRENQPQHF.

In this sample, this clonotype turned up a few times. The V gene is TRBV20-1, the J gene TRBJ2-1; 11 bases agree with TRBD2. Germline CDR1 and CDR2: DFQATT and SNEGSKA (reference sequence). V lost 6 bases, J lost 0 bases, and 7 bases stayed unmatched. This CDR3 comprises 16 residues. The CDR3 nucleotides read TGCAGTGCACCGGGACTAGCGGTAAGCTCCTACAATGAGCAGTTCTTC. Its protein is CSAPGLAVSSYNEQFF.

As DNA, the CDR3 is TGCAGTGCTCCCCGGACTAGTCGCGGGGGTCAATACGAGCAGTACTTC. Its translation is CSAPRTSRGGQYEQYF. V is TRBV20-1 and J is TRBJ2-7; 7 bases fit TRBD2. The CDR3 totals 16 residues. With V trimmed by 5 bases and J by 4 bases, 17 bases remained unmatched. Germline CDR1 is DFQATT and CDR2 is SNEGSKA (reference sequence).

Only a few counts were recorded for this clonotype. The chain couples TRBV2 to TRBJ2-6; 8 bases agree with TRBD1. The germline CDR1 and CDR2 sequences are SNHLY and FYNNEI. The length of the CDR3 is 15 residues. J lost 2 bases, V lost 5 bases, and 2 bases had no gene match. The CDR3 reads CASSSTGAGANVLTF. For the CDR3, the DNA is TGTGCCAGCAGTTCGACAGGGGCTGGGGCCAACGTCCTGACTTTC.

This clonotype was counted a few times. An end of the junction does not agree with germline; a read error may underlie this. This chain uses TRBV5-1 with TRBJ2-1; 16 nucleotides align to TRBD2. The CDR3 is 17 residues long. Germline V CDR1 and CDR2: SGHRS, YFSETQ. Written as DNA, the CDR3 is TGCGCCAGCAGCCCGACTGGGACTAGCGGGGGGGCCAATGGGCAGTTCTTC. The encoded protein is CASSPTGTSGGANGQFF.

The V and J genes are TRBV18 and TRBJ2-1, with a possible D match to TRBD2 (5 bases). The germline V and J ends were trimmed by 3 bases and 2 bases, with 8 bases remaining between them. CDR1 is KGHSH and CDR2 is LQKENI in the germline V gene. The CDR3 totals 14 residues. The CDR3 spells CASSPGSPYNEQFF. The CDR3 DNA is TGTGCCAGCTCACCTGGGAGTCCCTACAATGAGCAGTTCTTC.

This CDR3 reads CASSLVSLAGGSYEQYF. The CDR3 nucleotides read TGTGCCAGCAGCTTAGTGTCTCTAGCGGGAGGCTCCTACGAGCAGTACTTC. V gene TRBV11-3 combines with J gene TRBJ2-7; 11 positions agree with TRBD2. Germline V gene data show CDR1 as SGHNT and CDR2 as YENEEA. J gave up 0 bases and V 1 base, and 5 bases lay outside the gene matches. The CDR3 runs 17 residues.

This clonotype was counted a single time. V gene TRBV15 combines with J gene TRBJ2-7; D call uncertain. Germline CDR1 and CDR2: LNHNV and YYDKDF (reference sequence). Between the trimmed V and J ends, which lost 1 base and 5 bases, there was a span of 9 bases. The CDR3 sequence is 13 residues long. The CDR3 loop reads CATSRVEKHEQYF. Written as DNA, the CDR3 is TGTGCCACCAGCAGAGTTGAGAAACACGAGCAGTACTTC.

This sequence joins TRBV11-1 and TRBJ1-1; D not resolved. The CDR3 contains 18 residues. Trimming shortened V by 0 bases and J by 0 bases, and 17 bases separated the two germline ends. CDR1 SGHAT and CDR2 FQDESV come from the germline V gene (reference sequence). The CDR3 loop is CASSLAGWSDLMNTEAFF. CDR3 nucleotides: TGTGCCAGCAGCTTAGCGGGATGGTCAGACCTCATGAACACTGAAGCTTTCTTT.

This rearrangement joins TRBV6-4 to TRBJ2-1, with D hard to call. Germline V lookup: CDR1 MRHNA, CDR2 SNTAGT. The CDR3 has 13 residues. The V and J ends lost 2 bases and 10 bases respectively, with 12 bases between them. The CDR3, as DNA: TGTGCCAGCAGTGACGAACTGCTAGGCGAGCAGTTCTTC. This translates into CASSDELLGEQFF.

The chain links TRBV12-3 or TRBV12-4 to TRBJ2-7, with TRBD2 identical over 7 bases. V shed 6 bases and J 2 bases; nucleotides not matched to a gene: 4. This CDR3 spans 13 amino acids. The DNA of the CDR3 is TGTGCCAGCAGGAGAGCGGGGCCCTACGAGCAGTACTTC. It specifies CASRRAGPYEQYF.

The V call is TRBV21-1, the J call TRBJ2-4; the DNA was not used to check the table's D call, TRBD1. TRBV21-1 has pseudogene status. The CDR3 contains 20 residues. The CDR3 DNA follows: TGTGCCAGCAGCAAAGAGGGCCCGTTGACAGGGGGCTTTGGCAAAAACATTCAGTACTTC. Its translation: CASSKEGPLTGGFGKNIQYF.

DNA of the CDR3: TGTGCCAGCAGCTTACCCCGAAATCAGGGTTTGAGCACTGAAGCTTTCTTT. Residues: CASSLPRNQGLSTEAFF. The chain combines TRBV7-9 with TRBJ1-1, with a tentative D call TRBD1 (5 bases). The CDR3 spans 17 residues. Per the germline V gene, CDR1 is SEHNR and CDR2 is FQNEAQ (reference sequence). V gave up 2 bases and J gave up 4 bases, with 20 bases separating them.

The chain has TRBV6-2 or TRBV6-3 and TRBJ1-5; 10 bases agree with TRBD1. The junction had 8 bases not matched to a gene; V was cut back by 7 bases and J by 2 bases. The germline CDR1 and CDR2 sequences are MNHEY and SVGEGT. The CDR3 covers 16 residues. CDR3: CASNDRGRGGNQPQHF. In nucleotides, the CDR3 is TGTGCCAGCAACGACAGGGGGCGAGGGGGCAATCAGCCCCAGCATTTT.

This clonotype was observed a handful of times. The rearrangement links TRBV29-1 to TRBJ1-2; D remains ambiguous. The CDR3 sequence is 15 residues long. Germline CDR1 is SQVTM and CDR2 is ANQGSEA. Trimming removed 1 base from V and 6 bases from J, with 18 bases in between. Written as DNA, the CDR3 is TGCAGCGTTGAAGTGGGTTGGCTATCGGGAAATGGCTACACCTTC. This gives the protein CSVEVGWLSGNGYTF. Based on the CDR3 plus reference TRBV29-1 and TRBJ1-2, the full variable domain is SAVISQKPSRDICQRGTSLTIQCQVDSQVTMMFWYRQQPGQSLTLIATANQGSEATYESGFVIDKFPISRPNLTFSTLTVSNMSPEDSSIYLCSVEVGWLSGNGYTFGSGTRLTVV.

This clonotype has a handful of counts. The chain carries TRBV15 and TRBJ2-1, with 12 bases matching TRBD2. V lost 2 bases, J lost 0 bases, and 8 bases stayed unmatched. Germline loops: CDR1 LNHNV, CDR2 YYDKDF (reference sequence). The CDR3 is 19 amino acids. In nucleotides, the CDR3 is TGTGCCACCAGCAGAATCCCTTTGACTAGCGGGAGCTCCTACAATGAGCAGTTCTTC. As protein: CATSRIPLTSGSSYNEQFF.

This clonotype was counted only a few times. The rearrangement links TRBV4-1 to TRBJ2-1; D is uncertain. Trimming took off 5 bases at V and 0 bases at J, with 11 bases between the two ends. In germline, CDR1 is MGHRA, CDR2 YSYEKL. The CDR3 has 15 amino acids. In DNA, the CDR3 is TGCGCCAGCAGCGATGAAGGTAGCTCCTACAATGAGCAGTTCTTC. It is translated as CASSDEGSSYNEQFF.

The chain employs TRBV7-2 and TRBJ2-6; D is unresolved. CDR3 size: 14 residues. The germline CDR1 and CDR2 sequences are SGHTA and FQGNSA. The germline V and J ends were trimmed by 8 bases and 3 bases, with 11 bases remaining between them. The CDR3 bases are TGTGCCAGCGAGGTGGTGGTTGGGGCCAACGTCCTGACTTTC. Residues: CASEVVVGANVLTF.

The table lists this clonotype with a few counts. CDR3 coding DNA: TGTGCCAGCAGGACAGCAGGCGATTCACCCCTCCACTTT. Translated, it gives CASRTAGDSPLHF. V and J are TRBV3-1 and TRBJ1-6, with a possible D match to TRBD1 (5 bases). The CDR3 sequence is 13 residues long. Germline assignment: CDR1 LGHDT and CDR2 YNNKEL (reference sequence). Deletions cut 6 bases from V and 8 bases from J, with 11 bases between.